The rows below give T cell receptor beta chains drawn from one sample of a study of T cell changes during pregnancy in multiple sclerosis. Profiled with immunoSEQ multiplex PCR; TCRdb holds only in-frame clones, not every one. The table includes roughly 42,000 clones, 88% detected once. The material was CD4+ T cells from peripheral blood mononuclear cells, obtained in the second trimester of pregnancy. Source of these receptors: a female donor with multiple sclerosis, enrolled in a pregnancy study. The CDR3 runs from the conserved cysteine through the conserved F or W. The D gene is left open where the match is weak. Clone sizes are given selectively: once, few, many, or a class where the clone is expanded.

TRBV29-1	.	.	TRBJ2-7	CSGGQPEGEQYF	TGCAGCGGTGGGCAGCCCGAGGGCGAGCAGTACTTC
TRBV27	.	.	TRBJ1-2	CASSPLRGGYTF	TGTGCCAGCAGTCCCCTTCGAGGTGGCTACACCTTC
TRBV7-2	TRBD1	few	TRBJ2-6	CASSPDRVSNVLTF	TGTGCCAGCAGCCCCGACAGGGTTTCCAACGTCCTGACTTTC
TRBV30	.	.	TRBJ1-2	CAWRGKGVGGYTF	TGTGCCTGGAGGGGAAAGGGGGTCGGAGGCTACACCTTC
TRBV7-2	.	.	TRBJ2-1	CASSLGPTVPNEQFF	TGTGCCAGCAGCTTAGGGCCGACAGTCCCCAATGAGCAGTTCTTC
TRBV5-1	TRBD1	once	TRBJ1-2	CASSSSGGNYGYTF	TGCGCCAGCAGCTCGTCAGGGGGCAACTATGGCTACACCTTC
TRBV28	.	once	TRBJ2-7	CASSPQGYEQYF	TGTGCCAGCAGCCCACAGGGCTACGAGCAGTACTTC
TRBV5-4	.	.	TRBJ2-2	CASSPGGGAGSGELFF	TGTGCCAGCAGCCCGGGCGGGGGCGCCGGGTCGGGGGAGCTGTTTTTT
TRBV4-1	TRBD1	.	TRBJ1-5	CASSQLDRDNQPQHF	TGCGCCAGCAGCCAACTGGACAGGGATAATCAGCCCCAGCATTTT
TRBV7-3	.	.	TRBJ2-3	CASSLTYQDTQYF	TGTGCCAGCAGCTTAACGTATCAGGATACGCAGTATTTT
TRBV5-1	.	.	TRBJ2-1	CASSLGQVYNEQFF	TGCGCCAGCAGCTTGGGCCAGGTTTACAATGAGCAGTTCTTC
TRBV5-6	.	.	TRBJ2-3	CASSLASFFGGATDTQYF	TGTGCCAGCAGCTTGGCTAGTTTCTTTGGGGGCGCAACAGATACGCAGTATTTT
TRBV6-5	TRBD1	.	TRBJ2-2	CASSYYGQGYGELFF	TGTGCCAGCAGTTACTACGGACAGGGGTACGGGGAGCTGTTTTTT
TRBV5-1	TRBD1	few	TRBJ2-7	CASSLRTGGYEQYF	TGCGCCAGCAGCTTGCGGACAGGGGGCTACGAGCAGTACTTC
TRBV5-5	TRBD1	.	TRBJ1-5	CASSSGQGNYQPQHF	TGTGCCAGCAGCTCGGGACAGGGAAATTATCAGCCCCAGCATTTT
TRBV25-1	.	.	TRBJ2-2	CASSETAPLGTGELFF	TGTGCCAGCAGTGAGACAGCCCCATTGGGCACCGGGGAGCTGTTTTTT
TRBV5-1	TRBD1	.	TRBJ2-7	CASSSTGVGYEQYF	TGCGCCAGCAGCTCGACAGGGGTAGGCTACGAGCAGTACTTC
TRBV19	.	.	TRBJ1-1	CASSRGGRVGNTEAFF	TGTGCCAGTAGTCGTGGTGGGAGGGTAGGAAACACTGAAGCTTTCTTT
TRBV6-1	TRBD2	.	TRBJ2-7	CASSSLTSGAYEQYF	TGTGCCAGCAGTAGTTTGACTAGCGGGGCCTACGAGCAGTACTTC
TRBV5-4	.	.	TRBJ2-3	CASSTTGTGQYF	TGTGCCAGCAGCACCACAGGGACGGGGCAGTATTTT
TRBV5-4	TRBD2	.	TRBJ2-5	CASSTGLAEQETQYF	TGTGCCAGCAGCACGGGACTAGCGGAACAAGAGACCCAGTACTTC
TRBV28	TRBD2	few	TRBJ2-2	CASSLWGLAGGPGELFF	TGTGCCAGCAGTTTATGGGGACTAGCGGGAGGGCCGGGGGAGCTGTTTTTT
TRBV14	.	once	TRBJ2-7	CASKADSSYEQYF	TGTGCCAGCAAAGCGGACAGCTCCTACGAGCAGTACTTC
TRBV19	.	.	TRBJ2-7	CASSTQGGEQYF	TGTGCCAGTAGTACTCAGGGTGGCGAGCAGTACTTC
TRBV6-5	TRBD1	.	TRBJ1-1	CVSKATQGRTEAFF	TGTGTCAGCAAAGCCACACAGGGGAGGACTGAAGCTTTCTTT
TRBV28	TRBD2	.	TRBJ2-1	CASTTAGAAYNEQFF	TGTGCCAGCACCACCGCGGGAGCCGCCTACAATGAGCAGTTCTTC
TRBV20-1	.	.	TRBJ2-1	CSASGNNEQFF	TGCAGTGCTAGCGGGAACAATGAGCAGTTCTTC
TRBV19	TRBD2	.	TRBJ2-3	CASSMSSGRADTQYF	TGTGCCAGTAGTATGTCTAGCGGGAGGGCAGATACGCAGTATTTT
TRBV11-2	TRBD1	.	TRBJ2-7	CASSPGGAYEQYF	TGTGCCAGCAGCCCAGGGGGCGCGTACGAGCAGTACTTC
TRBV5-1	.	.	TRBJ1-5	CASSLAGVGNQPQHF	TGCGCCAGCAGCTTGGCAGGGGTGGGCAATCAGCCCCAGCATTTT
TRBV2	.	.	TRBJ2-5	CASRGSTSQETQYF	TGTGCCAGCAGGGGGAGTACCTCCCAAGAGACCCAGTACTTC
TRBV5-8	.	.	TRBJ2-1	CASSLSGILQGEQFF	TGTGCCAGCAGCTTATCGGGGATATTACAGGGAGAGCAGTTCTTC
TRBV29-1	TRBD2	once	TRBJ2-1	CSVSPGAGGQSEQFF	TGCAGCGTTAGTCCGGGAGCGGGAGGGCAGAGTGAGCAGTTCTTC
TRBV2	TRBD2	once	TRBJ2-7	CASSQTSASSYEQYF	TGTGCCAGCAGTCAGACTAGCGCCAGCTCCTACGAGCAGTACTTC
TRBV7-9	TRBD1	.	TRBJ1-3	CASSYDRVVGNTIYF	TGTGCCAGCAGTTACGACAGGGTGGTAGGAAACACCATATATTTT
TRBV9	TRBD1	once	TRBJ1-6	CASSSGQANSPLHF	TGTGCCAGCAGCTCAGGACAGGCTAATTCACCCCTCCACTTT
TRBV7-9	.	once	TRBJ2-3	CASSLSSSTDTQYF	TGTGCCAGCAGCTTATCCTCTAGCACAGATACGCAGTATTTT
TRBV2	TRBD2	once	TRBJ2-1	CASSVPAGGPENEQFF	TGTGCCAGCAGTGTCCCAGCGGGAGGGCCGGAGAATGAGCAGTTCTTC
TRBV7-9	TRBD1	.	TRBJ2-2	CASSYRGSNTGELFF	TGTGCCAGCAGCTACAGGGGATCGAACACCGGGGAGCTGTTTTTT
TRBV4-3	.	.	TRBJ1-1	CASSQKGGDTEAFF	TGCGCCAGCAGCCAAAAAGGGGGAGACACTGAAGCTTTCTTT
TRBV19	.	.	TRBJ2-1	CASRQGAPNEQFF	TGTGCCAGTAGGCAAGGGGCCCCCAATGAGCAGTTCTTC